This TCR beta chain was profiled in a study of cytomegalovirus exposure and HLA in healthy donors. Across the study: The same platform as the approximately 730 first-cohort repertoires was used for the 95 to 150 validation repertoires, a later analysis reported.

TCRdb's copy holds only in-frame clones and misses some; the assay was immunoSEQ multiplex PCR. The table has some 220,000 clones, about nine tenths seen once. Sequencing was carried out using PBMCs. The source of this sequence is a woman aged 18-29 years in good health and CMV-seronegative.

The CDR3: CASSQTQDLYEQYF. The CDR3 bases are TGCGCCAGCAGCCAAACACAGGATCTGTACGAGCAGTACTTC. The chain employs TRBV4-1 and TRBJ2-7; D may be TRBD1 (5 bases). The CDR3 loop spans 14 amino acids. Germline CDR1 MGHRA, CDR2 YSYEKL. The germline V and J ends were trimmed by 2 bases and 4 bases, with 12 bases remaining between them.